The entry below describes one TCR beta chain. The antigen remains undetermined. Germline assignment: CDR1 LNHNV and CDR2 YYDKDF (reference sequence). V shed 5 bases and J 6 bases; nucleotides not matched to a gene: 3. The CDR3 consists of 14 residues. This entry comes from a study of cytomegalovirus exposure and HLA in healthy donors. The study, taken as a whole, reports: Most TCR beta V segments were productive about 90% or about 30% of the time in an earlier analysis. The study listed some 160 cytomegalovirus-associated TCR beta chains.

The PCR used 60 Vbeta and 13 Jbeta primers. TCRdb's table, derived via immunoSEQ multiplex PCR, lists solely in-frame clones and lacks some. Of some 190,000 clones listed, 76% are singletons. What was sequenced was PBMCs. The gene calls are TRBV15 and TRBJ1-5, with 11 bases lining up with TRBD1. This clonotype was obtained from a young man in good health and CMV-seronegative. The CDR3 loop reads CATSGTGGIQPQHF. The CDR3 region has the DNA TGTGCCACCAGCGGGACAGGGGGGATTCAGCCCCAGCATTTT.